This entry lists 25 T cell receptor beta chains sequenced from one sample in a study of blood T cell repertoires in COVID-19. Assay used: immunoSEQ multiplex PCR; TCRdb lists only in-frame clones, some missing. Here the sample spans around 67,000 clones, approximately 86% being singletons. The sample consisted of peripheral blood. These receptors came from an elderly woman with active or convalescent COVID-19.

This CDR3 reads CASSLGQGLYEQYF. As DNA, the CDR3 is TGTGCCAGCAGCTTAGGGCAGGGGCTCTACGAGCAGTACTTC. V usage is TRBV7-9 and J usage is TRBJ2-7; D may be TRBD1 (6 bases). The CDR3 length is 14 residues. Trimming removed 1 base from V and 3 bases from J, with 10 bases in between. Germline-derived CDR1 and CDR2 are SEHNR and FQNEAQ (reference sequence). Full variable domain (missing parts from reference TRBV7-9 and TRBJ2-7): DTGVSQNPRHKITKRGQNVTFRCDPISEHNRLYWYRQTLGQGPEFLTYFQNEAQLEKSRLLSDRFSAERPKGSFSTLEIQRTEQGDSAMYLCASSLGQGLYEQYFGPGTRLTVT.

This chain links TRBV5-5 with TRBJ2-1; D is uncertain. V was trimmed by 0 bases and J by 0 bases, leaving 13 bases between them. Germline CDR1 is SGHKS and CDR2 is YYEKEE (reference sequence). The CDR3 totals 17 residues. DNA for the CDR3: TGTGCCAGCAGCTTGGGGGTTCCGCCTAGCTCCTACAATGAGCAGTTCTTC. Protein sequence: CASSLGVPPSSYNEQFF.

V gene TRBV24-1 combines with J gene TRBJ2-7; 8 bases line up with TRBD1. V was clipped by 4 bases and J by 3 bases; unmatched bases: 7. The CDR3 has 15 residues. Per germline, CDR1 KGHDR and CDR2 SFDVKD. The CDR3 coding sequence is TGTGCCACCAGTGACCCAACAGGGGGAGGCTACGAGCAGTACTTC. It translates to CATSDPTGGGYEQYF.

V is TRBV19 and J is TRBJ1-2; maybe TRBD1 (5 bases). Germline CDR1 and CDR2: LNHDA and SQIVND (reference sequence). V was trimmed by 9 bases and J by 1 base, leaving 21 bases between them. The CDR3 loop spans 16 amino acids. The DNA for the CDR3 is TGTGCCAGCGGGGGGGAGGCAGGGAGGATTAACTATGGCTACACCTTC. It encodes CASGGEAGRINYGYTF.

The V and J genes are TRBV5-6 and TRBJ2-7; a possible D gene is TRBD2 (6 bases). V lost 0 bases to trimming and J lost 6 bases, with 19 bases between them. Germline CDR1 is SGHDT and CDR2 is YYEEEE. There are 16 residues in the CDR3. The CDR3 DNA reads TGTGCCAGCAGCTTGGCTGAGGGACTCTGGCTCGGCGAGCAGTACTTC. Encoded protein: CASSLAEGLWLGEQYF. Full variable domain (missing parts from reference TRBV5-6 and TRBJ2-7): DAGVTQSPTHLIKTRGQQVTLRCSPKSGHDTVSWYQQALGQGPQFIFQYYEEEERQRGNFPDRFSGHQFPNYSSELNVNALLLGDSALYLCASSLAEGLWLGEQYFGPGTRLTVT.

This clone was counted between two and nine times. The rearrangement joins TRBV20-1 to TRBJ1-1; unclear D gene. Germline loops: CDR1 DFQATT, CDR2 SNEGSKA (reference sequence). V lost 3 bases, J lost 5 bases, and 10 bases lay in between. The CDR3 has 12 residues. CDR3 region: CSASSGVTEAFF. The CDR3 bases are TGCAGTGCTAGTTCAGGCGTGACTGAAGCTTTCTTT.

The chain links TRBV19 to TRBJ2-3; D may be TRBD2 (6 bases). Trimming took off 5 bases at V and 6 bases at J, with 18 bases between the two ends. Germline-derived CDR1 and CDR2 are LNHDA and SQIVND (reference sequence). The CDR3 consists of 15 residues. The CDR3 region has the DNA TGTGCCAGTAGTCCTAGGAGGGCTGTGGTGGATACGCAGTATTTT. It yields the protein CASSPRRAVVDTQYF.

The chain joins TRBV13 to TRBJ2-3, with D possibly TRBD2 on 6 matching bases. This CDR3 is built from 15 residues. V lost 1 base and J lost 2, with 10 bases in between. From germline, CDR1 is PRHDT and CDR2 FYEKMQ (reference sequence). In DNA form, the CDR3 reads TGTGCCAGCAGCTTAGTCGGGGGTCCCACAGATACGCAGTATTTT. Its protein product is CASSLVGGPTDTQYF. Full variable domain (outside the CDR3, taken from reference TRBV13 and TRBJ2-3): AAGVIQSPRHLIKEKRETATLKCYPIPRHDTVYWYQQGPGQDPQFLISFYEKMQSDKGSIPDRFSAQQFSDYHSELNMSSLELGDSALYFCASSLVGGPTDTQYFGPGTRLTVL.

This clone was observed a handful of times. The J gene is TRBJ1-2, the V gene TRBV5-6; D remains ambiguous. CDR3 length equals 13 residues. V gave up 0 bases and J gave up 8 bases, with 11 bases separating them. CDR1 is SGHDT, CDR2 YYEEEE, per germline. The CDR3 reads CASSLVGPGGYTF. The CDR3 region has the DNA TGTGCCAGCAGCTTGGTTGGTCCTGGCGGCTACACCTTC.

This sequence joins TRBV20-1 and TRBJ2-6, with D unresolved. Germline values: CDR1 DFQATT, CDR2 SNEGSKA (reference sequence). This CDR3 is 16 amino acids long. Trimming stripped 3 bases from V and 0 bases from J, with 12 bases between. The CDR3 loop is CSASMLIFSGANVLTF. CDR3 sequence (DNA): TGCAGTGCTAGTATGTTAATTTTCTCTGGGGCCAACGTCCTGACTTTC.

V is TRBV18 and J is TRBJ1-2; D is possibly TRBD1 (6 bases). This CDR3 is built from 13 residues. The V gene lost 2 bases and the J gene lost 3 bases, with 7 bases spanning the gap. The germline gives CDR1 KGHSH, CDR2 LQKENI. The DNA for the CDR3 is TGTGCCAGCTCACCAAAGGGGGACTATGGCTACACCTTC. It yields the protein CASSPKGDYGYTF.

In this sample, this clone turned up once. The V gene is TRBV12-2, the J gene TRBJ1-6; the D call of TRBD1 is as the table states it, not checked on the DNA. TRBV12-2 is noted as a pseudogene. This CDR3 is built from 17 residues. In DNA form, the CDR3 reads TGTGCAAGTCGCTCTTTTTTCGGGACAGAACATAATTCACCCCTCCACTTT. The encoded protein is CASRSFFGTEHNSPLHF.

This chain joins TRBV7-9 and TRBJ2-2; no definite D call. V gave up 4 bases and J gave up 5 bases, with 17 bases separating them. Germline CDR1 SEHNR, CDR2 FQNEAQ (reference sequence). The CDR3 loop spans 16 amino acids. CDR3 sequence reads: CASSSFNRVKTGELFF. CDR3 nucleotide sequence: TGTGCCAGCAGCTCCTTCAACCGGGTAAAAACCGGGGAGCTGTTTTTT. Variable domain in full (rest from reference TRBV7-9 and TRBJ2-2): DTGVSQNPRHKITKRGQNVTFRCDPISEHNRLYWYRQTLGQGPEFLTYFQNEAQLEKSRLLSDRFSAERPKGSFSTLEIQRTEQGDSAMYLCASSSFNRVKTGELFFGEGSRLTVL.

This rearrangement joins TRBV5-5 to TRBJ1-6; D gene uncertain. The V and J ends lost 1 base and 8 bases respectively, with 16 bases between them. Germline assignment: CDR1 SGHKS and CDR2 YYEKEE (reference sequence). CDR3 length: 16 residues. The CDR3 coding sequence is TGTGCCAGCAGCTTGCTCGCAGGCCAGGCCGATTCACCCCTCCACTTT. Translation: CASSLLAGQADSPLHF.

The chain links TRBV2 to TRBJ1-1, with TRBD1 matching 8 bases. V trimming: 6 bases; J trimming: 4 bases; junction bases outside the gene matches: 7. The CDR3 length is 14 residues. Germline values: CDR1 SNHLY, CDR2 FYNNEI. CDR3 bases: TGTGCCAGCAGGAAACAGGGGGGGACCACTGAAGCTTTCTTT. Translated: CASRKQGGTTEAFF.

This clone appeared a few times. V usage is TRBV9 and J usage is TRBJ1-5, with 8 positions matching TRBD1. Germline-derived CDR1 and CDR2 are SGDLS and YYNGEE. The CDR3 spans 15 residues. With V trimmed by 3 bases and J by 4 bases, 6 bases remained unmatched. In nucleotides, the CDR3 is TGTGCCAGCAGCGCGACAGGGGACCCTAATCAGCCCCAGCATTTT. It translates to CASSATGDPNQPQHF.

The rearrangement uses TRBV9 and TRBJ1-4; D is undetermined. Trimming removed 2 bases at V and 5 bases at J, with 13 bases between. CDR1 is SGDLS and CDR2 is YYNGEE in the germline V gene. The CDR3 is 15 amino acids. CDR3 sequence: CASSVSGATNEKLFF. Here the CDR3 DNA reads TGTGCCAGCAGCGTGTCAGGTGCCACAAATGAAAAACTGTTTTTT.

The chain uses TRBV7-2 and TRBJ2-1; no reliable D call. Germline loops: CDR1 SGHTA, CDR2 FQGNSA. The CDR3 sequence is 14 residues long. The germline V and J ends were trimmed by 3 bases and 0 bases, with 6 bases remaining between them. CDR3 amino acids: CASSFASSYNEQFF. In DNA form, the CDR3 reads TGTGCCAGCAGCTTCGCGAGCTCCTACAATGAGCAGTTCTTC.

The chain has TRBV6-5 and TRBJ2-1; maybe TRBD2 (6 bases). This CDR3 has 13 residues. Trimming took off 8 bases at V and 5 bases at J, with 13 bases between the two ends. Germline lookup yields CDR1 MNHEY and CDR2 SVGAGI. The chain's CDR3 is CASGRTTNNEQFF. CDR3 sequence (DNA): TGTGCCAGCGGTAGGACTACAAACAATGAGCAGTTCTTC.

The chain combines TRBV6-6 with TRBJ1-1, with D perhaps matching TRBD1 (6 bases). The CDR3 is 13 amino acids. Germline V CDR1 and CDR2: MNHNY, SVGAGI (reference sequence). Deletions cut 4 bases from V and 0 bases from J, with 6 bases between. Here the CDR3 reads CASSWDMNTEAFF. The CDR3 region has the DNA TGTGCCAGCAGTTGGGACATGAACACTGAAGCTTTCTTT.

V is TRBV4-1 and J is TRBJ2-5, with 7 bases matching TRBD2. The CDR3 has 17 residues. CDR1 is MGHRA, CDR2 YSYEKL, per germline. J lost 0 bases, V lost 2 bases, and 9 bases had no gene match. The CDR3: CASSQNPSGTYQETQYF. The CDR3 DNA reads as TGCGCCAGCAGCCAAAACCCTAGCGGAACGTACCAAGAGACCCAGTACTTC.

The chain combines TRBV7-9 with TRBJ2-5; 12 nucleotides agree with TRBD2. CDR3 length: 17 residues. Germline V gives CDR1 SEHNR, CDR2 FQNEAQ (reference sequence). The junction had 7 bases not matched to a gene; V was cut back by 5 bases and J by 0 bases. The CDR3 region is CASSAGLAGTHQETQYF. In DNA form, the CDR3 reads TGTGCCAGCAGCGCCGGACTAGCGGGGACCCACCAAGAGACCCAGTACTTC.

A few counts support this clone. The J gene is TRBJ1-2, the V gene TRBV6-5; 9 positions agree with TRBD1. Germline CDR1 is MNHEY and CDR2 is SVGAGI. This CDR3 region has 14 residues. After removal of 4 bases from V and 7 bases from J, the junction contained 7 bases not matched to a gene. CDR3 sequence: CASSSQGAMGGYTF. The CDR3, as DNA: TGTGCCAGCAGTTCACAGGGGGCTATGGGTGGCTACACCTTC.

The J gene is TRBJ2-7, the V gene TRBV7-9; 7 positions agree with TRBD1. Germline V gives CDR1 SEHNR, CDR2 FQNEAQ (reference sequence). This CDR3 is 14 amino acids long. After removal of 2 bases from V and 3 bases from J, the junction contained 4 bases not matched to a gene. DNA of the CDR3: TGTGCCAGCAGCTTAACCACAGGGGTCTACGAGCAGTACTTC. Its protein is CASSLTTGVYEQYF.

This clone appeared once. CDR3 protein: CASSQGAWNSPLHF. CDR3 bases: TGTGCCAGCTCACAGGGGGCTTGGAATTCACCCCTCCACTTT. The chain has TRBV18 and TRBJ1-6; 7 bases align to TRBD1. Per germline, CDR1 KGHSH and CDR2 LQKENI. Unmatched junction bases numbered 4, after V lost 4 bases and J lost 7 bases. The CDR3 covers 14 residues.